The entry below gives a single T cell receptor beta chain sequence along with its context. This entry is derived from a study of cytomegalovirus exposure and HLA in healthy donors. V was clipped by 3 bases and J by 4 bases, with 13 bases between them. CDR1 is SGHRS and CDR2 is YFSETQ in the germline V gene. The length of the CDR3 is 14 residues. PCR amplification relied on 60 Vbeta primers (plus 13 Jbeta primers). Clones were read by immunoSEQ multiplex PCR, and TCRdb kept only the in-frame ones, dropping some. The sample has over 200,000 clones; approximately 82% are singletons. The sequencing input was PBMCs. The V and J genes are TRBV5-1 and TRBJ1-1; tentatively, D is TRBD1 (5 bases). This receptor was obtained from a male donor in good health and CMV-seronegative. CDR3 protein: CASSSSDGGTEAFF. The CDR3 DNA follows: TGCGCCAGCAGCTCCTCGGACGGGGGCACTGAAGCTTTCTTT.